This T cell receptor beta chain originates from a study of T cells in Graves' hyperthyroidism and ophthalmopathy (dated by TCRdb to between 2019 and 2020). The study in broad terms: Peripheral blood was sampled at the time of initial diagnosis, prior to any treatment. Once sampling was done, hyperthyroidism patients were given methimazole at a starting dose of 30 mg daily, whereas ophthalmopathy patients were given high-dose intravenous methylprednisolone. The approximately 97 discovery patients were randomly divided into training and test sets at a 7:3 ratio. To identify distinguishing TCR V-J signatures, a discovery cohort of about 100 patients was used, comprising fewer than 45 with Graves' ophthalmopathy and around 57 with stable Graves' hyperthyroidism. The paper reports TCR Vbeta CDR3 sequencing of some 140 peripheral blood samples: around 45 ophthalmopathy, fewer than 85 hyperthyroidism and 17 progressor patients. In several Graves' hyperthyroidism patients, the study also compared T-cell repertoires from thyroid tissue with T-cell repertoires from blood. Prospective prediction of ophthalmopathy was tested in an independent validation cohort consisting of roughly 20 hyperthyroidism patients and around 16 patients who later progressed to ophthalmopathy.

General conclusions and limits of the study: In validation, the model predicted progression to ophthalmopathy with approximately 71% sensitivity and roughly 72% specificity, a median of about 6 months before onset. A 13 V-J signature model separated ophthalmopathy from stable hyperthyroidism, with around 91% sensitivity and about 81% specificity in cross-validation and 80%/75% in testing. No statistical method was used to set the sample size in advance, and investigators knew the group allocation. Most expanded thyroid clonotypes (frequency above 0.001) were also detected in blood, suggesting blood repertoires may reflect thyroid immune responses.

Ophthalmopathy patients had moderately to severely active disease, Clinical Activity Score of at least 3, NOSPECS grade of at least 4, and duration under 3 months. Patients with uncontrolled infections, other autoimmune diseases, pregnancy or lactation were excluded. Diagnoses were established on the basis of clinical symptoms, serum thyroxine and TRAb, thyroid ultrasound, and orbital computed tomography. PBMCs were separated from under 12 ml of fresh peripheral blood using Ficoll-Paque density gradient centrifugation. Total RNA was extracted with Trizol reagent, and quality was checked on an Agilent 2100 Bioanalyzer. CDR1 and CDR2 are read off the germline V gene as SGHAT and FQNNGV. V is cut by 4 bases and J by 7 bases, and the space between the germline ends is 20 bases. From cysteine to phenylalanine, the CDR3 is 16 amino acids long. The kept DNA is CDR3 alone, 48 bases in frame from the first base.

This clonotype has at least ten counts. Its antigen specificity is not known. No clone much larger than this one lies a single base away; base qualities are absent. The TCR beta CDR3 regions were amplified from RNA transcripts. A first-round RT-PCR of the TCR CDR3 used the HTBI primer set with the Qiagen OneStep RT-PCR kit. The libraries were constructed in a second round of multiplex PCR and then size-selected and purified. Sequencing of the libraries was done on an Illumina HiSeq2000 using paired-end 100 bp reads. In the source study's methods: SOAPnuke was used to process the raw data, with reads discarded if the reads contained adapters or uncalled bases, had a mean Phred below 15, or lacked an exact constant-primer or identifier match. High-quality paired reads were merged with COPE v1.2.5, and unique nucleotide sequences were defined as clonotypes. MiTCR v1.1 was used to align clonotypes to the IMGT TRBV, TRBD and TRBJ reference segments. Only V-J combinations with frequency above 0.0001, covering approximately 99% of repertoires, were analysed. The TCS score was defined as F50 (clonal expansion) divided by E x V (chaos), with BLOSUM62-based TCRdist calculated between CDR3 peptides within each V-J. Welch's t-statistics and random forest reduced several hundred V-J features to 10 to 15, which were used in a naive Bayes classifier (R e1071). TCRdb reprocessing: public reads trimmed at Q25 with fastp, clones called with MiXCR, in-frame beta chains kept. Records with the same CDR3 protein are collapsed into one entry carrying the most frequent genes and DNA. TCRdb, not the authors, supplied the V and J calls. This sample gives a few hundred thousand distinct CDR3 sequences in total; about 14% of them show up just once. About 19% of the sample goes to the ten largest clones.

This sequence uses TRBV11-2 and TRBJ2-1; the D gene cannot be resolved beyond TRBD1 or TRBD2, each matching 6 bases. This receptor was obtained from a woman aged 25-40 years with Graves' ophthalmopathy. Material for sequencing was blood. The DNA sequence follows: TGTGCCAGCAGCTCCCCCGTGGGGGGCTTTAGGAATGAGCAGTTCTTC. This gives the protein CASSSPVGGFRNEQFF.